Shown below are 27 T cell receptor beta chains from a single sample sequenced in a study of control samples from healthy donors and cancer patients. The protocol was immunoSEQ multiplex PCR, while the TCRdb copy is restricted to in-frame clones and leaves out a portion. Of 35,000 to 45,000 clones in the sample, approximately 90% are singletons; the top ten hold 22%. The sequencing input was PBMCs. The receptors shown here come from a woman aged 40 to 50 with head and neck cancer.

The genes are TRBV10-3 and TRBJ2-7, with 10 positions matching TRBD1. The CDR3 loop spans 15 amino acids. The ends lost 5 bases at V and 4 bases at J; junction bases unmatched: 8. Germline assignment: CDR1 ENHRY and CDR2 SYGVKD. The CDR3 loop reads CAISNDRGLQYEQYF. The CDR3, as DNA: TGTGCCATCAGTAATGACAGGGGGCTTCAGTACGAGCAGTACTTC.

The genes are TRBV7-9 and TRBJ2-1; 10 positions match TRBD2. The CDR3 runs to 15 residues. Germline V gives CDR1 SEHNR, CDR2 FQNEAQ (reference sequence). Trimming at V came to 5 bases and at J to 7 bases, leaving 8 bases not matched to a gene. The CDR3 DNA reads as TGTGCCAGCAGCGACCTAGCGGGGGACTGGAATGAGCAGTTCTTC. Encoded protein: CASSDLAGDWNEQFF.

The chain has TRBV5-4 and TRBJ1-1; D not certain. CDR1 is SGHNT and CDR2 is YYREEE in the germline V gene (reference sequence). This CDR3 spans 14 amino acids. Trimming removed 5 bases at V and 4 bases at J, with 15 bases between. CDR3 loop: CASSRARSSTEAFF. The CDR3 region has the DNA TGTGCCAGCAGTCGCGCTCGGAGCAGCACTGAAGCTTTCTTT.

The genes are TRBV5-5 and TRBJ2-7; TRBD1 aligns across 8 bases. Trimming cost V 6 bases and J 2 bases; bases outside gene matches: 10. The CDR3 length is 15 residues. Germline V gene sequence: CDR1 SGHKS, CDR2 YYEKEE (reference sequence). CDR3 sequence (DNA): TGTGCCAGCACCCTTTCGGCAGGGGGCCCCTACGAGCAGTACTTC. Translating it yields CASTLSAGGPYEQYF.

CDR3: CASSFTGGETQYF. For the CDR3, the DNA is TGTGCCAGTAGTTTTACAGGGGGGGAGACCCAGTACTTC. The V call is TRBV19, the J call TRBJ2-5; TRBD1 aligns across 8 bases. J gave up 5 bases and V 5 bases, and 4 bases lay outside the gene matches. This CDR3 has 13 amino acids. From germline, CDR1 is LNHDA and CDR2 SQIVND (reference sequence).

The rearrangement joins TRBV10-1 to TRBJ2-7; D gene unclear. V lost 6 bases and J 1 base, leaving 7 bases between the germline ends. The CDR3 runs to 12 residues. Germline assignment: CDR1 WNHNN and CDR2 SYGVQD (reference sequence). Here the CDR3 reads CASSLGSYEQYF. CDR3 nucleotides: TGCGCCAGCAGCCTCGGGTCCTACGAGCAGTACTTC.

The CDR3 bases are TGTGCCACCAGCCAGGGGCCTAGGGAGACCCAGTACTTC. Amino acid sequence: CATSQGPRETQYF. This chain links TRBV24-1 with TRBJ2-5; TRBD1 might be the D (6 bases). This CDR3 has 13 amino acids. CDR1 is KGHDR and CDR2 is SFDVKD in the germline V gene. The V gene lost 7 bases and the J gene lost 5 bases, with 13 bases spanning the gap.

This clone was detected only once. This sequence joins TRBV5-6 and TRBJ2-7; no definite D call. This CDR3 spans 15 amino acids. Deletions cut 3 bases from V and 2 bases from J, with 15 bases between. CDR1 SGHDT and CDR2 YYEEEE come from the germline V gene. In DNA form, the CDR3 reads TGTGCCAGCAGCTATTGCTTCACCGAAACCTACGAGCAGTACTTC. Translated: CASSYCFTETYEQYF. Drawing the rest from reference TRBV5-6 and TRBJ2-7, the complete variable domain is DAGVTQSPTHLIKTRGQQVTLRCSPKSGHDTVSWYQQALGQGPQFIFQYYEEEERQRGNFPDRFSGHQFPNYSSELNVNALLLGDSALYLCASSYCFTETYEQYFGPGTRLTVT.

The chain uses TRBV29-1 and TRBJ1-1, with TRBD1 matching 8 bases. The length of the CDR3 is 10 residues. The junction had 6 bases not matched to a gene; V was cut back by 4 bases and J by 14 bases. From germline, CDR1 is SQVTM and CDR2 ANQGSEA. CDR3 DNA: TGCAGCGTTGGGGCGGACAGGGTGTTCTTT. It specifies CSVGADRVFF.

This clone has only one observation. The chain uses TRBV30 and TRBJ2-5; D might be TRBD2 (6 bases). This CDR3 contains 13 residues. The germline V and J ends were trimmed by 6 bases and 0 bases, with 11 bases remaining between them. CDR1 and CDR2 (germline): GTSNPN, SVGIG (reference sequence). As DNA, the CDR3 is TGTGCCTGTCTTAGCGGCCACCAAGAGACCCAGTACTTC. Amino acid sequence: CACLSGHQETQYF.

The chain recombines TRBV6-5 with TRBJ1-3; 7 bases map to TRBD1. Unmatched junction bases numbered 6, after V lost 0 bases and J lost 4 bases. Per the germline V gene, CDR1 is MNHEY and CDR2 is SVGAGI. The CDR3 runs to 16 residues. CDR3 residues: CASSYSQQGKGNTIYF. CDR3 coding DNA: TGTGCCAGCAGTTACTCTCAACAGGGGAAAGGAAACACCATATATTTT.

The chain links TRBV9 to TRBJ2-1; TRBD2 is a possible D gene (5 bases). CDR1 is SGDLS, CDR2 YYNGEE, per germline. Trimming took off 0 bases at V and 4 bases at J, with 5 bases between the two ends. The CDR3 runs to 13 residues. The CDR3 DNA follows: TGTGCCAGCAGCGTAGGGGAGTACAATGAGCAGTTCTTC. This encodes CASSVGEYNEQFF. Full variable domain (missing parts from reference TRBV9 and TRBJ2-1): DSGVTQTPKHLITATGQRVTLRCSPRSGDLSVYWYQQSLDQGLQFLIQYYNGEERAKGNILERFSAQQFPDLHSELNLSSLELGDSALYFCASSVGEYNEQFFGPGTRLTVL.

This chain uses TRBV28 with TRBJ1-2; D possibly corresponds to TRBD1 (5 bases). Trimming left V 9 bases short and J 3 bases short, with 11 bases between. The CDR3 is 12 amino acids. The germline gives CDR1 MDHEN, CDR2 SYDVKM. CDR3 region: CASTTGHYGYTF. The CDR3 region has the DNA TGTGCCAGTACAACAGGCCACTATGGCTACACCTTC.

The CDR3 DNA reads as TGTGCCAGCAGTGAATTGGCCCTACAGCATTTT. Translating it yields CASSELALQHF. The chain recombines TRBV6-1 with TRBJ1-5; no clear D gene. The CDR3 is 11 residues long. Trimming removed 2 bases from V and 13 bases from J, with 9 bases in between. Germline CDR1 MNHNS, CDR2 SASEGT.

This clone has a handful of counts. The J gene is TRBJ1-2, the V gene TRBV30, with TRBD1 identical over 7 bases. Germline V gene sequence: CDR1 GTSNPN, CDR2 SVGIG (reference sequence). Trimming removed 6 bases from V and 8 bases from J; junction bases left unmatched: 6. CDR3 size: 11 residues. CDR3 region: CACPRGQGYTF. CDR3 nucleotide sequence: TGTGCCTGCCCGAGGGGGCAGGGCTACACCTTC.

The chain employs TRBV27 and TRBJ1-6, with 7 bases fitting TRBD1. Germline V gene lookup returns CDR1 MNHEY and CDR2 SMNVEV (reference sequence). The CDR3 has 17 amino acids. V shed 7 bases and J 7 bases; nucleotides not matched to a gene: 16. CDR3 DNA: TGTGCCAGCACCTCGGTTACACAGGGGCGGAGGAATTCACCCCTCCACTTT. It yields the protein CASTSVTQGRRNSPLHF.

The gene calls are TRBV11-2 and TRBJ2-7; maybe TRBD2 (5 bases). Germline-derived CDR1 and CDR2 are SGHAT and FQNNGV. The ends were cut back, 5 bases at V and 5 bases at J, with 22 bases in the middle. The CDR3 has 16 amino acids. Here the CDR3 reads CASSPLTGFTTDEQYF. As DNA, the CDR3 is TGTGCCAGCAGCCCACTCACGGGGTTTACGACGGACGAGCAGTACTTC.

V usage is TRBV5-4 and J usage is TRBJ1-6, with D unresolved. CDR3 size: 12 residues. The V gene's germline CDR1 is SGHNT and CDR2 YYREEE (reference sequence). The ends were cut back, 7 bases at V and 5 bases at J, with 7 bases in the middle. The CDR3 is CASCQDNSPLHF. CDR3 DNA: TGTGCCAGCTGTCAGGATAATTCACCCCTCCACTTT.

The CDR3 loop reads CASSQDGTDTQYF. The CDR3 nucleotides read TGTGCCAGCAGCCAAGATGGCACAGATACGCAGTATTTT. The rearrangement uses TRBV4-2 and TRBJ2-3; D gene uncertain. The CDR3 spans 13 residues. Trimming shortened V by 0 bases and J by 1 base, and 2 bases separated the two germline ends. Germline V gene sequence: CDR1 LGHNA, CDR2 YNFKEQ.

The rearrangement links TRBV4-1 to TRBJ2-7, with D unresolved. Germline lookup yields CDR1 MGHRA and CDR2 YSYEKL. The CDR3 length is 13 residues. V gave up 0 bases and J gave up 0 bases, with 3 bases separating them. The CDR3 loop reads CASSQDRSYEQYF. The CDR3 DNA follows: TGCGCCAGCAGCCAAGACCGCTCCTACGAGCAGTACTTC.

The sample holds a few counts of this clone. V and J are TRBV7-6 and TRBJ2-1; TRBD2 agrees at 12 bases. The CDR3 has 15 residues. Germline V lookup: CDR1 SGHVS, CDR2 FNYEAQ. V shed 8 bases and J 8 bases; nucleotides not matched to a gene: 10. CDR3 in DNA: TGTGCCAGCCAAAGTTCTAGCGGGAGGGCGGATGAGCAGTTCTTC. Protein sequence: CASQSSSGRADEQFF.

In DNA form, the CDR3 reads TGTGCCTGGAGTCGGAACGGCTACACCTTC. Its translation is CAWSRNGYTF. The gene calls are TRBV30 and TRBJ1-2; D uncertain. The length of the CDR3 is 10 residues. Between the trimmed V and J ends, which lost 2 bases and 8 bases, there was a span of 6 bases. CDR1 and CDR2 from the germline V gene are GTSNPN and SVGIG (reference sequence).

The chain is built from TRBV24-1 and TRBJ1-3; no clear D gene. V dropped 2 bases and J dropped 0 bases, with 16 bases sitting between them. CDR3 length: 18 residues. Germline V gives CDR1 KGHDR, CDR2 SFDVKD. In nucleotides, the CDR3 is TGTGCCACCAGTGATTCCCCCCCCCGGCCTGCCTCTGGAAACACCATATATTTT. Translation gives CATSDSPPRPASGNTIYF.

J is TRBJ2-2 and V is TRBV19, with 8 bases identical to TRBD2. Unmatched junction bases numbered 9, after V lost 7 bases and J lost 5 bases. This CDR3 has 15 amino acids. Germline CDR1 and CDR2: LNHDA and SQIVND (reference sequence). This CDR3 reads CASTESGRETGELFF. CDR3 coding DNA: TGTGCCAGTACGGAAAGCGGGAGAGAGACCGGGGAGCTGTTTTTT.

J is TRBJ2-5 and V is TRBV5-1; tentatively, D is TRBD2 (6 bases). This CDR3 has 15 residues. V was pared by 4 bases and J by 4 bases, with 17 bases between. Germline V lookup: CDR1 SGHRS, CDR2 YFSETQ. CDR3 sequence: CASSPDGRGAETQYF. The DNA of the CDR3 is TGCGCCAGCAGCCCGGACGGGAGAGGGGCAGAGACCCAGTACTTC. The variable domain in full, completed from reference TRBV5-1 and TRBJ2-5, reads KAGVTQTPRYLIKTRGQQVTLSCSPISGHRSVSWYQQTPGQGLQFLFEYFSETQRNKGNFPGRFSGRQFSNSRSEMNVSTLELGDSALYLCASSPDGRGAETQYFGPGTRLLVL.

This sequence joins TRBV3-1 (or the pseudogene TRBV3-2) and TRBJ2-7; either TRBD1 or TRBD2 may supply D (5 bases each). Germline CDR1 LGHDT, CDR2 YNNKEL (reference sequence). CDR3 length: 14 residues. The ends were cut back, 6 bases at V and 2 bases at J, with 14 bases in the middle. The CDR3 nucleotides are TGTGCCAGCAGAGGCCGGGACGGCGCCTACGAGCAGTACTTC. Translated: CASRGRDGAYEQYF.

This clone was counted a single time. This sample includes further DNA sequences coding for the same CDR3. V gene TRBV10-3 combines with J gene TRBJ1-2; D is perhaps TRBD1 (5 bases). The CDR3 runs to 15 residues. The germline V and J ends were trimmed by 3 bases and 6 bases, with 17 bases remaining between them. The germline V gene encodes CDR1 ENHRY and CDR2 SYGVKD. The CDR3 loop is CAISESRTGVDGYTF. CDR3 DNA: TGTGCCATCAGTGAATCTCGGACGGGGGTAGATGGCTACACCTTC.